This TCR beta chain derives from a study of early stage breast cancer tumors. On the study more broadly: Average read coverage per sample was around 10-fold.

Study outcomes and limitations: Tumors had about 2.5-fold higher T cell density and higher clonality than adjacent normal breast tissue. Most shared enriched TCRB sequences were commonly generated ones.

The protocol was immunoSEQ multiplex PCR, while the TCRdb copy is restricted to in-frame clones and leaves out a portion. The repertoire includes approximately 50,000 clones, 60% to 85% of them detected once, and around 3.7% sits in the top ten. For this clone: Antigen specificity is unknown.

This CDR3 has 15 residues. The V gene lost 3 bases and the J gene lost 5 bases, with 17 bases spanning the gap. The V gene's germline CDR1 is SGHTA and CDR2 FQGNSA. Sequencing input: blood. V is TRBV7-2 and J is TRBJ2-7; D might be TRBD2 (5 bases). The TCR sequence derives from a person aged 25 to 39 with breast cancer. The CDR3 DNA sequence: TGTGCCAGCAGCTTTAGTGCGACTACCCTCGACGAGCAGTACTTC. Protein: CASSFSATTLDEQYF.